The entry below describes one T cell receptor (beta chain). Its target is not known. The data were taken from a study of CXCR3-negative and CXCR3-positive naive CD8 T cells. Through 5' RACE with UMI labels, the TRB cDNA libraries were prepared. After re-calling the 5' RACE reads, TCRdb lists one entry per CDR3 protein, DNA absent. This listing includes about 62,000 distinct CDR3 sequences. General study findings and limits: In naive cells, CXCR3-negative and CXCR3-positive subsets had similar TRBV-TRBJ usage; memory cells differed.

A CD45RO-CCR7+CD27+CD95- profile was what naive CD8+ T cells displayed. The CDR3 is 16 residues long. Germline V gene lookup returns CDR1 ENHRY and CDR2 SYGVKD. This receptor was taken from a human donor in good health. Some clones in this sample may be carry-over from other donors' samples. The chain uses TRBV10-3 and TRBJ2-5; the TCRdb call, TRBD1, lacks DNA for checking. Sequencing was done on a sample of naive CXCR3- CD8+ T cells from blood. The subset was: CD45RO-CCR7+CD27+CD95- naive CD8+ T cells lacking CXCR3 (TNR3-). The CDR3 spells CAISEPDRGEQETQYF.